A single sample is the source of the 15 T cell receptor beta chains below, sequenced in a study of blood T cell repertoires in COVID-19. Assay: immunoSEQ multiplex PCR; the TCRdb copy retains only in-frame clones and omits some. The table lists approximately 160,000 clones, about 86% of them singletons. Sequencing was carried out using peripheral blood. These receptors were obtained from a woman between 65 and 79 years old with acute or convalescent COVID-19.

The chain links TRBV2 to TRBJ2-5, with D possibly TRBD2 on 5 matching bases. The germline V gene encodes CDR1 SNHLY and CDR2 FYNNEI. The CDR3 extends over 15 amino acids. V was trimmed by 2 bases and J by 4 bases, leaving 14 bases between them. The CDR3 DNA follows: TGTGCCAGCAGTGAATCCGGGGTTGGGCGAGAGACCCAGTACTTC. Translation gives CASSESGVGRETQYF.

The CDR3 sequence is CAWSPSVAGQPVSYEQYF. As DNA, the CDR3 is TGTGCCTGGAGTCCTAGCGTCGCGGGACAGCCCGTCTCCTACGAGCAGTACTTC. V is TRBV30 and J is TRBJ2-7; the D gene is possibly TRBD1 (7 bases). Germline CDR1 and CDR2: GTSNPN and SVGIG (reference sequence). This CDR3 comprises 18 residues. The ends were cut back, 2 bases at V and 0 bases at J, with 23 bases in the middle.

This chain uses TRBV30 with TRBJ1-1; D is perhaps TRBD1 (5 bases). CDR3 size: 13 residues. Looked up from germline, CDR1 is GTSNPN and CDR2 is SVGIG (reference sequence). Trimming left V 0 bases short and J 3 bases short, with 8 bases between. CDR3 coding DNA: TGTGCCTGGAGTGTCAGGGTGGACACTGAAGCTTTCTTT. Translating gives CAWSVRVDTEAFF.

The chain links TRBV6-6 to TRBJ1-3, with D possibly matching TRBD1 (5 bases). Germline CDR1 is MNHNY and CDR2 is SVGAGI (reference sequence). V was shortened by 5 bases and J by 3 bases, with 20 bases between the two germline ends. The length of the CDR3 is 17 residues. The CDR3 is CASSPSQGSSGGNTIYF. The CDR3 DNA follows: TGTGCCAGCAGTCCAAGCCAGGGATCGTCCGGTGGAAACACCATATATTTT.

This clone was recorded only once. CDR3 DNA sequence: TGCGCCAGCAGCTTAACAGGGGGCCTAGACACCGGGGAGCTGTTTTTT. Protein: CASSLTGGLDTGELFF. The chain carries TRBV5-1 and TRBJ2-2; 9 bases fit TRBD1. V lost 2 bases to trimming and J lost 3 bases; unmatched junction nucleotides: 5. CDR3 size: 16 residues. Germline lookup yields CDR1 SGHRS and CDR2 YFSETQ.

The rearrangement joins TRBV18 to TRBJ1-3, with 10 bases fitting TRBD1. With V trimmed by 4 bases and J by 2 bases, 8 bases remained unmatched. Germline V lookup: CDR1 KGHSH, CDR2 LQKENI. The CDR3 is 17 amino acids. In DNA, the CDR3 is TGTGCCAGCTCACAAGCCGGGACAGGGGACGCTGGAAACACCATATATTTT. Residues: CASSQAGTGDAGNTIYF.

The V call is TRBV27, the J call TRBJ2-7; TRBD2 might be the D (6 bases). CDR1 is MNHEY, CDR2 SMNVEV, per germline (reference sequence). V dropped 5 bases and J dropped 0 bases, with 14 bases sitting between them. The CDR3 spans 15 residues. The CDR3 reads CASSPTRNNSYEQYF. CDR3 nucleotide sequence: TGTGCCAGCAGTCCGACTAGAAATAACTCCTACGAGCAGTACTTC.

This clone was found once. The chain has TRBV7-8 and TRBJ1-2; TRBD1 matches at 10 bases. The CDR3 is 14 amino acids. CDR1 is SGHVS and CDR2 is FQNEAQ in the germline V gene. Trimming cost V 2 bases and J 6 bases; bases outside gene matches: 3. This chain's CDR3 is CASSLSGTGDGYTF. CDR3 in DNA: TGTGCCAGCAGCTTATCGGGGACAGGGGATGGCTACACCTTC.

Only a few counts were recorded for this clone. V usage is TRBV30 and J usage is TRBJ1-1, with 9 positions matching TRBD1. The CDR3 is 16 amino acids. V trimming: 2 bases; J trimming: 10 bases; junction bases outside the gene matches: 17. Germline-derived CDR1 and CDR2 are GTSNPN and SVGIG (reference sequence). The CDR3 protein is CAWSLGTGFRDRGAFF. DNA for the CDR3: TGTGCCTGGAGTCTGGGGACAGGGTTTAGAGATCGCGGAGCTTTCTTT.

This clone was counted a few times. The chain couples TRBV10-3 to TRBJ2-7; weak D call: TRBD1 (6 bases). The CDR3 is 12 residues long. Germline CDR1 and CDR2: ENHRY and SYGVKD. V lost 6 bases and J 1 base, leaving 7 bases between the germline ends. CDR3 DNA sequence: TGTGCCATCAGCACAGGGTCCTACGAGCAGTACTTC. Translation: CAISTGSYEQYF.

This chain joins TRBV5-1 and TRBJ2-5; D not resolved. V dropped 1 base and J dropped 4 bases, with 8 bases sitting between them. Germline V gene lookup returns CDR1 SGHRS and CDR2 YFSETQ. This CDR3 region has 13 residues. The CDR3 loop reads CASSLFSLETQYF. The CDR3 DNA is TGCGCCAGCAGCTTGTTTTCACTAGAGACCCAGTACTTC.

The CDR3 coding sequence is TGTGCCAGCAGTTACTCTGGCGGGAGGGCCCACGAGCAGTACTTC. Its translation is CASSYSGGRAHEQYF. The chain combines TRBV6-2 or TRBV6-3 with TRBJ2-7; 9 positions agree with TRBD2. The CDR3 is 15 residues long. Germline loops: CDR1 MNHEY, CDR2 SVGEGT. V was pared by 0 bases and J by 5 bases, with 5 bases of the junction left unmatched.

The chain carries TRBV19 and TRBJ1-4; D might be TRBD1 (5 bases). With 8 bases removed from V and 7 bases from J, the gap between germline ends came to 14 bases. Germline assignment: CDR1 LNHDA and CDR2 SQIVND (reference sequence). The CDR3 totals 13 residues. Here the CDR3 DNA reads TGTGCCAGTGCGGGCGGGGGTGGTGAAAAACTGTTTTTT. It encodes CASAGGGGEKLFF.

This clone was observed once. This chain uses TRBV7-9 with TRBJ1-4; 9 positions agree with TRBD1. This CDR3 spans 17 amino acids. Germline V gives CDR1 SEHNR, CDR2 FQNEAQ (reference sequence). The V gene end was trimmed by 5 bases and the J gene end by 3 bases; junction bases not matched to a gene: 10. The CDR3 nucleotides are TGTGCCAGCAGCCGTAGGGACAGGGAGCCCTCTAATGAAAAACTGTTTTTT. Translation: CASSRRDREPSNEKLFF.

V and J are TRBV4-3 and TRBJ1-2; D unclear. V was trimmed by 0 bases and J by 6 bases, leaving 20 bases between them. This CDR3 has 17 amino acids. Germline V gene lookup returns CDR1 LGHNA and CDR2 YSLEER. DNA for the CDR3: TGCGCCAGCAGCCAAGATTACGGCACGGCGAGGGTCCATGGCTACACCTTC. Translation gives CASSQDYGTARVHGYTF.